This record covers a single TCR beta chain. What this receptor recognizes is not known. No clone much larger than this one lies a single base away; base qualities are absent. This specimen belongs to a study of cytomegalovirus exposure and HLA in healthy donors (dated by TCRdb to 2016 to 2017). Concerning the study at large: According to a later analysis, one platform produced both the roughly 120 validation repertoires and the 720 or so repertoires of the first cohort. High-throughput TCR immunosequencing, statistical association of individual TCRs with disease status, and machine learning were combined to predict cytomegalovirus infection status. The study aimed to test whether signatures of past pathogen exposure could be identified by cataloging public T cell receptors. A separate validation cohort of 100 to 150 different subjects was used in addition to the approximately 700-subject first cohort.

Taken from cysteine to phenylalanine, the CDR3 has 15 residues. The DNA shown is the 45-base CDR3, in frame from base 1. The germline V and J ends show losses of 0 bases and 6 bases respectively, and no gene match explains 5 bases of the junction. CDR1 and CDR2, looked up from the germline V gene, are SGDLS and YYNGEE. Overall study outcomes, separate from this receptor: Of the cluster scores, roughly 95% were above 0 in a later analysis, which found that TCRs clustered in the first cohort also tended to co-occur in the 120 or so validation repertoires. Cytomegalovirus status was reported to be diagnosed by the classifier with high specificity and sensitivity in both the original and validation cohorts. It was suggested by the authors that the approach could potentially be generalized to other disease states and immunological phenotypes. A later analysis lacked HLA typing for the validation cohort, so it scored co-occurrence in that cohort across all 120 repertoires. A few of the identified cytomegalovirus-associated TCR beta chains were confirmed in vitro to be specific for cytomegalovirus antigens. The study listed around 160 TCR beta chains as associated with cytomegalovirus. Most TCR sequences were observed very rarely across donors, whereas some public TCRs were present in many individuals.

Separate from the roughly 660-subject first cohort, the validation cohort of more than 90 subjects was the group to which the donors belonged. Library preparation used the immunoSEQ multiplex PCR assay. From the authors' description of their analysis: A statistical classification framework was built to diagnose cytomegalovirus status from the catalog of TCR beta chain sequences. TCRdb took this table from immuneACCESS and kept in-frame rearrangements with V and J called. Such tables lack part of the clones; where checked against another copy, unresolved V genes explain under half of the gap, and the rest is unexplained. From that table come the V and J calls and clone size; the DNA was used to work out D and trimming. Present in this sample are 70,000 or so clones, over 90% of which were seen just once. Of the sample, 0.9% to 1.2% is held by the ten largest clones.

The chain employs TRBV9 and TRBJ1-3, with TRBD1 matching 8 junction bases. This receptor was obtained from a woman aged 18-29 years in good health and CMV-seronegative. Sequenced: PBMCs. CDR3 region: CASSVAGTGVNTIYF. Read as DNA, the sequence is TGTGCCAGCAGCGTAGCGGGGACAGGTGTAAACACCATATATTTT.